This T cell receptor beta chain emerged from a study of shared clonotypes between healthy human individuals. Whole-study findings and limits: There were few donors, and this limited the genetic and exposure-history diversity represented.

Adults of Caucasian background living in Nashville, Tennessee made up all donors. In the sorted-subset replicate PCRs, around 200 ng DNA, 25,000 to 30,000 T cell genomes, was used. Assay: immunoSEQ multiplex PCR; the TCRdb copy retains only in-frame clones and omits some. The repertoire holds 2 million to 2.5 million clones, with 85% to 95% as singletons. The germline gives CDR1 SGHNT, CDR2 YYREEE (reference sequence). The CDR3 has 14 residues. Trimming shortened V by 5 bases and J by 1 base, and 12 bases separated the two germline ends. Remarks on this clone: Its antigen is unidentified.

The V and J genes are TRBV5-4 and TRBJ1-1; tentative D call: TRBD1 (6 bases). Sequenced: naive CD4+ T cells from PBMCs. The subset: CD45RA+ positively selected. The TCR originated in a man younger than 35 in good health. Some clones in this sample may be carry-over from other donors' samples. The CDR3 reads CASSSRQANTEAFF. In DNA form, the CDR3 reads TGTGCCAGCAGTAGCCGACAGGCGAACACTGAAGCTTTCTTT.